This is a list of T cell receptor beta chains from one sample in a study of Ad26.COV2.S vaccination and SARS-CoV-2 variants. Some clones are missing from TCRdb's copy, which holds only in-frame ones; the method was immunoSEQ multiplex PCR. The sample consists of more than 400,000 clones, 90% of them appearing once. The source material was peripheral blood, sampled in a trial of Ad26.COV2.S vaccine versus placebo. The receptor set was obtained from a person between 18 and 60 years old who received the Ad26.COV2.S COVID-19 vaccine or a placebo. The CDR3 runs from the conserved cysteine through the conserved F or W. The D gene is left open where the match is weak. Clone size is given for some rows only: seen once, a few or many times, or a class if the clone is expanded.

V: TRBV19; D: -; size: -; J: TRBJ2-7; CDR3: CASSIAGGSWRSYEQYF; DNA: TGTGCCAGTAGTATTGCAGGAGGTAGCTGGCGCTCCTACGAGCAGTACTTC
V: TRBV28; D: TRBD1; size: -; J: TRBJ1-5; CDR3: CASSWDREGQPQHF; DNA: TGTGCCAGCAGTTGGGACAGGGAAGGACAGCCCCAGCATTTT
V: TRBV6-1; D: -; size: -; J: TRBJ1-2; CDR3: CASSEGTAYNYGYTF; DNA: TGTGCCAGCAGTGAAGGGACAGCATATAACTATGGCTACACCTTC
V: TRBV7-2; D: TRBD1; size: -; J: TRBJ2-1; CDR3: CASSFYRGDEQFF; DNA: TGTGCCAGCAGCTTCTACAGGGGCGATGAGCAGTTCTTC
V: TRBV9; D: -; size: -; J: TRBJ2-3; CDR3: CASSAAAMVNTDTQYF; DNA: TGTGCCAGCAGCGCGGCGGCAATGGTAAACACAGATACGCAGTATTTT
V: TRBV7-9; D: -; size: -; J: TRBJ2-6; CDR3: CASSPTPGTGANVLTF; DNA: TGTGCCAGCAGCCCGACCCCAGGTACTGGGGCCAACGTCCTGACTTTC
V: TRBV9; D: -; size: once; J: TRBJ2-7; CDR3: CASSAVGDTFSYEQYF; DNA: TGTGCCAGCAGCGCAGTGGGGGACACTTTCTCCTACGAGCAGTACTTC
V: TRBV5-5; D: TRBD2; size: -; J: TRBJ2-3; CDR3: CASSDLSGMGRDTQYF; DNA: TGTGCCAGCAGCGACCTTAGCGGGATGGGGAGAGATACGCAGTATTTT
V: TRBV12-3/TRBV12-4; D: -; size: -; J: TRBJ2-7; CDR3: CASSFGYEQYF; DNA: TGTGCCAGCAGTTTCGGATACGAGCAGTACTTC
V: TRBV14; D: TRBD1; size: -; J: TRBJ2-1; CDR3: CAGKQGRGYNEQFF; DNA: TGTGCCGGAAAACAGGGGAGAGGATACAATGAGCAGTTCTTC
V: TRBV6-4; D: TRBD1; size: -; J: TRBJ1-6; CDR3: CASSETGTNSPLHF; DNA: TGTGCCAGCAGTGAGACAGGGACAAATTCACCCCTCCACTTT
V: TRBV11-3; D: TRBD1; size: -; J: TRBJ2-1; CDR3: CASSTGAGHQFF; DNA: TGTGCCAGCAGCACAGGGGCCGGACATCAGTTCTTC
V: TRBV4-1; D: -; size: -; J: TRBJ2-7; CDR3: CASSQGWGGDHEQYF; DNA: TGCGCCAGCAGCCAAGGGTGGGGCGGGGACCACGAGCAGTACTTC
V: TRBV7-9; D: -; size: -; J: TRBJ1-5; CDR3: CASSLETAGYSNQPQHF; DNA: TGTGCCAGCAGCTTAGAGACGGCAGGGTATAGCAATCAGCCCCAGCATTTT
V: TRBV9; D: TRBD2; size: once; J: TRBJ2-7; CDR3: CASSVGTSDFGEQYF; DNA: TGTGCCAGCAGCGTAGGTACTAGCGATTTTGGCGAGCAGTACTTC
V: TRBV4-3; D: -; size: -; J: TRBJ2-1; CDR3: CASSQERVYNEQFF; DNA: TGCGCCAGCAGCCAAGAGCGGGTCTACAATGAGCAGTTCTTC
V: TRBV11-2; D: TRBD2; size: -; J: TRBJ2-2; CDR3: CASRAPGRAPSGELFF; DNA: TGTGCCAGCAGGGCCCCCGGGAGGGCTCCCTCCGGGGAGCTGTTTTTT
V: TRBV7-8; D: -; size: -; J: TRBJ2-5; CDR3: CASSPLVAETQYF; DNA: TGTGCCAGCAGCCCCCTGGTGGCGGAGACCCAGTACTTC
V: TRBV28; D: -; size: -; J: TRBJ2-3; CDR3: CASSRPGVAENTDTQYF; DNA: TGTGCCAGCAGCCGACCGGGAGTAGCGGAGAACACAGATACGCAGTATTTT
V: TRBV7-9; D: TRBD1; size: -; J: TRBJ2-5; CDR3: CASSSTGTGPQETQYF; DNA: TGTGCCAGCAGCTCAACCGGGACAGGGCCCCAAGAGACCCAGTACTTC
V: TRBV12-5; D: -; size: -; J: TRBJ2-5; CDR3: CASGFSVRGETQYF; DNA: TGTGCTAGTGGTTTCTCGGTCCGGGGAGAGACCCAGTACTTC
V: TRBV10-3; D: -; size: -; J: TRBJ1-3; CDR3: CAITEDLSGNTIYF; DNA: TGTGCCATCACCGAGGACCTCTCTGGAAACACCATATATTTT
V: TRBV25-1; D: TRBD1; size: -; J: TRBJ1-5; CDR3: CASSGGQGGNQPQHF; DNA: TGTGCCAGCAGTGGGGGACAGGGAGGCAATCAGCCCCAGCATTTT
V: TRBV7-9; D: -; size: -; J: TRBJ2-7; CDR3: CASSLRSPHEQYF; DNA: TGTGCCAGCAGCTTAAGAAGTCCCCACGAGCAGTACTTC
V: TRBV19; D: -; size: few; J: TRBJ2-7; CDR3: CASSTLLRTNEQYF; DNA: TGTGCCAGTAGTACCTTACTTCGGACTAACGAGCAGTACTTC
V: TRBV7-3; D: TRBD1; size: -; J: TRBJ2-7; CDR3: CASSLRQGPNYEQYF; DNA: TGTGCCAGCAGCCTCAGACAGGGACCGAACTACGAGCAGTACTTC
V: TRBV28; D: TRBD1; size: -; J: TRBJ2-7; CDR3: CASSLRDRGLKEQYF; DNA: TGTGCCAGCAGTCTCCGGGACAGGGGGCTGAAAGAGCAGTACTTC
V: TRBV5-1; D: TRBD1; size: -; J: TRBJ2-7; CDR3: CASSLRSDREYEQYF; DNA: TGCGCCAGCAGCTTGAGGTCAGACAGGGAATACGAGCAGTACTTC
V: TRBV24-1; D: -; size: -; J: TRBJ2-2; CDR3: CATSDVSAGTNTGELFF; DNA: TGTGCCACCAGTGATGTATCGGCAGGAACGAACACCGGGGAGCTGTTTTTT
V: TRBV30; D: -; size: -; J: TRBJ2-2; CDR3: CAWMSTGTGELFF; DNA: TGTGCCTGGATGAGTACAGGTACCGGGGAGCTGTTTTTT
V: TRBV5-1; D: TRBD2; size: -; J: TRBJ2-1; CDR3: CASSLAGLAGPRVHNEQFF; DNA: TGCGCCAGCAGCTTGGCTGGGCTAGCGGGGCCGAGGGTCCACAATGAGCAGTTCTTC
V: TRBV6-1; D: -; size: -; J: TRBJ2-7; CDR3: CASSEEQVIRYEQYF; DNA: TGTGCCAGCAGTGAAGAACAGGTGATTCGCTACGAGCAGTACTTC
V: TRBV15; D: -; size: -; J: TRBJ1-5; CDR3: CATSSQVSNQPQHF; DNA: TGTGCCACCAGCAGCCAAGTTAGCAATCAGCCCCAGCATTTT
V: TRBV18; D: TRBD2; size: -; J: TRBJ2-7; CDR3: CASSPLAGDYEQYF; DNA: TGTGCCAGCTCACCACTCGCGGGGGACTACGAGCAGTACTTC
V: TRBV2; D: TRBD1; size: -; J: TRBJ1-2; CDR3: CASSRDRGSRGYTF; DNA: TGTGCCAGCAGCAGGGACAGGGGTTCGCGGGGCTACACCTTC
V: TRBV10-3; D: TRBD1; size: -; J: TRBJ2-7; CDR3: CAISESRRQGAYEQYF; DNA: TGTGCCATCAGTGAGTCAAGGAGACAGGGGGCCTACGAGCAGTACTTC
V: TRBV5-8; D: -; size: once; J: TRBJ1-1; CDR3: CASSLAAGYTEAFF; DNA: TGTGCCAGCAGCTTGGCGGCAGGGTACACTGAAGCTTTCTTT
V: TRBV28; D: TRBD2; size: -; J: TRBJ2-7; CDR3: CASRSTSGRYEQYF; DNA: TGTGCCAGCAGATCGACTAGCGGGAGGTACGAGCAGTACTTC
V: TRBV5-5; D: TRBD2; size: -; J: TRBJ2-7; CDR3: CASSFGLAGDTIALYEQYF; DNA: TGTGCCAGCAGCTTTGGTCTAGCGGGAGACACAATAGCACTCTACGAGCAGTACTTC
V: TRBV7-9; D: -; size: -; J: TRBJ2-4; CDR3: CASSPSGDIQYF; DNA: TGTGCCAGCAGCCCCTCGGGGGACATTCAGTACTTC
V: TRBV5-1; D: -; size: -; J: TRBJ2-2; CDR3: CASRGQSNTGELFF; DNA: TGCGCCAGCCGGGGACAATCGAACACCGGGGAGCTGTTTTTT
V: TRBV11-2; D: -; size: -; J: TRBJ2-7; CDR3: CASSLGGSHSSYEQYF; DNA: TGTGCCAGCAGCTTAGGCGGCAGCCACAGCTCCTACGAGCAGTACTTC
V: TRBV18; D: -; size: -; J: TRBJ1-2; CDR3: CASSPTRELGYGYTF; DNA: TGTGCCAGCTCACCCACAAGGGAGCTGGGCTATGGCTACACCTTC
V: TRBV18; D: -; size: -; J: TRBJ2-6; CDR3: CASSPQVSSGANVLTF; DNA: TGTGCCAGCTCACCCCAGGTCTCCTCTGGGGCCAACGTCCTGACTTTC
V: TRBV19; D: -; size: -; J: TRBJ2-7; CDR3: CASRGGVGTLLF; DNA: TGTGCCAGTAGAGGTGGCGTCGGGACCCTCCTTTTC
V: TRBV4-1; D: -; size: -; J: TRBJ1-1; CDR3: CASSQTGSPNTEAFF; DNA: TGCGCCAGCAGCCAAACCGGGTCTCCGAACACTGAAGCTTTCTTT
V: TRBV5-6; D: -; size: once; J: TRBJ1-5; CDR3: CASSLGLRQPQHF; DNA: TGTGCCAGCAGCTTGGGGTTACGACAGCCCCAGCATTTT
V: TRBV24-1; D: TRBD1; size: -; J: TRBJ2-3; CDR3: CATSDMGQGTTDTQYF; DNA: TGTGCCACCAGTGACATGGGACAGGGGACCACAGATACGCAGTATTTT
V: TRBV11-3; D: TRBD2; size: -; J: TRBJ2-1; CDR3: CASSSLRGPVAGREQFF; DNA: TGTGCCAGCAGCTCCCTACGCGGGCCGGTCGCCGGGAGGGAGCAGTTCTTC
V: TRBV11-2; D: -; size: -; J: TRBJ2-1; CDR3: CASSLGGGSSYNEQFF; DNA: TGTGCCAGCAGCTTAGGTGGTGGGAGCTCCTACAATGAGCAGTTCTTC
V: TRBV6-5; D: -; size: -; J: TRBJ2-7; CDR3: CASSYSQQTEQYF; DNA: TGTGCCAGCAGTTACTCACAGCAAACCGAGCAGTACTTC
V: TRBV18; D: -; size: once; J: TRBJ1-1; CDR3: CASSPRGRTEAFF; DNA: TGTGCCAGCTCACCGAGGGGGAGGACTGAAGCTTTCTTT
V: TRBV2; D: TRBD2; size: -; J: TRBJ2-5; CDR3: CASSVRLAGHQETQYF; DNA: TGTGCCAGCAGTGTACGACTAGCGGGGCACCAAGAGACCCAGTACTTC
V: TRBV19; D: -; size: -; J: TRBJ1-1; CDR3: CASAARSTEAFF; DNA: TGTGCCAGTGCCGCTAGGTCCACTGAAGCTTTCTTT